Below are 29 T cell receptor beta chains sequenced from a single sample in a study of blood T cell repertoires in COVID-19. Libraries were prepared by immunoSEQ multiplex PCR; TCRdb keeps only in-frame clonotypes and omits some of them. The table lists roughly 220,000 clones, around 88% of them singletons. Material for sequencing was PBMCs or T cells enriched from blood (not recorded which). The receptors here all came from a woman aged 45-65 years with acute COVID-19.

This rearrangement joins TRBV7-7 to TRBJ2-3, with 10 bases aligning to TRBD2. V shed 5 bases and J 3 bases; nucleotides not matched to a gene: 11. The CDR3 sequence is 17 residues long. Germline V gene data show CDR1 as SSHAT and CDR2 as FNYEAQ (reference sequence). DNA for the CDR3: TGTGCCAGCAGCCCAGGGGGACTAGCGAGAGTTACAGATACGCAGTATTTT. The encoded protein is CASSPGGLARVTDTQYF. Looking up the rest from reference TRBV7-7 and TRBJ2-3 gives the full variable domain: GAGVSQSPRYKVTKRGQDVTLRCDPISSHATLYWYQQALGQGPEFLTYFNYEAQPDKSGLPSDRFSAERPEGSISTLTIQRTEQRDSAMYRCASSPGGLARVTDTQYFGPGTRLTVL.

This clone was recorded once. The sample has other DNA sequences that encode this CDR3 too. This chain connects TRBV28 to TRBJ2-1; unclear D gene. V was trimmed by 6 bases and J by 1 base, leaving 4 bases between them. The germline gives CDR1 MDHEN, CDR2 SYDVKM. There are 12 residues in the CDR3. As DNA, the CDR3 is TGTGCCAGCAGATCTTCCTACAATGAGCAGTTCTTC. It codes for CASRSSYNEQFF.

V usage is TRBV19 and J usage is TRBJ1-2; 7 bases agree with TRBD1. There are 13 residues in the CDR3. CDR1 is LNHDA, CDR2 SQIVND, per germline (reference sequence). V lost 7 bases to trimming and J lost 2 bases; unmatched junction nucleotides: 4. In DNA, the CDR3 is TGTGCCAGTAATCCGACAGGGAACTATGGCTACACCTTC. The encoded protein is CASNPTGNYGYTF.

The chain carries TRBV4-1 and TRBJ2-3, with TRBD2 matching over 7 bases. The CDR3 totals 16 residues. V shed 4 bases, J shed 2 bases, and the junction held 9 bases outside the gene matches. Germline V gives CDR1 MGHRA, CDR2 YSYEKL. CDR3 protein: CASSLYGGTTTDTQYF. The DNA of the CDR3 is TGCGCCAGCAGCCTCTATGGAGGGACTACCACAGATACGCAGTATTTT.

The chain is built from TRBV9 and TRBJ1-1, with D unresolved. Germline-derived CDR1 and CDR2 are SGDLS and YYNGEE. The CDR3 covers 13 residues. Between the trimmed V and J ends, which lost 3 bases and 2 bases, there was a span of 8 bases. CDR3 sequence: CASSATANTEAFF. The CDR3 DNA is TGTGCCAGCAGCGCAACAGCTAACACTGAAGCTTTCTTT.

This sequence joins TRBV2 and TRBJ1-2; 7 nucleotides align to TRBD1. The germline CDR1 and CDR2 sequences are SNHLY and FYNNEI. V shed 7 bases and J 2 bases; nucleotides not matched to a gene: 7. The CDR3 consists of 14 residues. In nucleotides, the CDR3 is TGTGCCAGCACCCCCAGACAGGGAAACTATGGCTACACCTTC. It is translated as CASTPRQGNYGYTF.

The gene calls are TRBV5-1 and TRBJ1-3; D not certain. Per germline, CDR1 SGHRS and CDR2 YFSETQ. This CDR3 has 16 residues. Trimming took off 3 bases at V and 0 bases at J, with 13 bases between the two ends. This CDR3 reads CASSSGVSDSGNTIYF. CDR3 nucleotide sequence: TGCGCCAGCAGCTCTGGAGTCAGCGACTCTGGAAACACCATATATTTT.

This chain uses TRBV12-3 or TRBV12-4 with TRBJ1-3; no clear D. This CDR3 is 13 amino acids long. V lost 5 bases and J lost 2, with 7 bases in between. CDR3 protein: CASSDGTGNTIYF. The CDR3 bases are TGTGCCAGCAGTGACGGGACTGGAAACACCATATATTTT.

This clone was observed a single time. The CDR3 DNA sequence: TGTGCCAGCAGTAGGGACAGGGTCGATGGCTACACCTTC. Amino acid sequence: CASSRDRVDGYTF. V gene TRBV6-5 combines with J gene TRBJ1-2; 9 bases map to TRBD1. The CDR3 length is 13 residues. Trimming cost V 5 bases and J 6 bases; bases outside gene matches: 4. The germline V gene encodes CDR1 MNHEY and CDR2 SVGAGI.

This clone was seen only once. The chain carries TRBV11-2 and TRBJ2-1; D might be TRBD2 (6 bases). The V and J ends lost 0 bases and 8 bases respectively, with 8 bases between them. CDR3 size: 13 residues. Germline loops: CDR1 SGHAT, CDR2 FQNNGV. The CDR3 sequence is CASSLDWGDEQFF. CDR3 nucleotide sequence: TGTGCCAGCAGCTTAGATTGGGGGGATGAGCAGTTCTTC.

The J gene is TRBJ2-3, the V gene TRBV6-6; 7 nucleotides line up with TRBD2. The CDR3 totals 16 residues. Germline V gene data show CDR1 as MNHNY and CDR2 as SVGAGI (reference sequence). V lost 2 bases and J lost 2; bases outside the gene matches: 7. CDR3 nucleotides: TGTGCCAGCAGTTACACCTCTAGCGGCACCACAGATACGCAGTATTTT. Amino acids: CASSYTSSGTTDTQYF.

This chain connects TRBV7-8 to TRBJ1-1; the D gene is possibly TRBD1 (6 bases). The V gene lost 3 bases and the J gene lost 9 bases, with 8 bases spanning the gap. In germline, CDR1 is SGHVS, CDR2 FQNEAQ. The CDR3 runs to 11 residues. The CDR3 sequence: CASSFRGKAFF. The CDR3 bases are TGTGCCAGCAGCTTCAGGGGCAAAGCTTTCTTT.

The J gene is TRBJ2-3, the V gene TRBV27, with 9 positions matching TRBD2. V lost 9 bases to trimming and J lost 3 bases; unmatched junction nucleotides: 7. There are 14 residues in the CDR3. Germline V gene lookup returns CDR1 MNHEY and CDR2 SMNVEV (reference sequence). DNA of the CDR3: TGTGCCAGTTCAGCGGGGGGCGGGACAGATACGCAGTATTTT. It encodes CASSAGGGTDTQYF.

V is TRBV15 and J is TRBJ2-3; 7 nucleotides match TRBD1. There are 16 residues in the CDR3. CDR1 and CDR2 (germline): LNHNV, YYDKDF (reference sequence). V was clipped by 3 bases and J by 4 bases; unmatched bases: 10. The CDR3 loop is CATSSPTGNPPDTQYF. The CDR3 DNA follows: TGTGCCACCAGCAGCCCGACAGGGAATCCCCCAGATACGCAGTATTTT.

The rearrangement joins TRBV3-1 (or the pseudogene TRBV3-2) to TRBJ1-2; weak D call: TRBD1 (5 bases). The ends were cut back, 4 bases at V and 4 bases at J, with 16 bases in the middle. CDR1 and CDR2 from the germline V gene are LGHDT and YNNKEL (reference sequence). The CDR3 is 15 residues long. CDR3 sequence: CASSPRRGQLYGYTF. DNA of the CDR3: TGTGCCAGCAGCCCCCGTAGGGGCCAGCTCTATGGCTACACCTTC.

The V call is TRBV15, the J call TRBJ2-5; the match to TRBD1 covers 8 bases. From germline, CDR1 is LNHNV and CDR2 YYDKDF (reference sequence). The CDR3 is made up of 16 amino acids. V was pared by 4 bases and J by 4 bases, with 11 bases of the junction left unmatched. The CDR3 DNA reads TGTGCCACCAGCACCCCAGGGGGCGAGGGACTAGAGACCCAGTACTTC. Encoded protein: CATSTPGGEGLETQYF.

The sample holds one count of this clone. The chain recombines TRBV7-2 with TRBJ2-7; unclear D gene. Germline V gene data show CDR1 as SGHTA and CDR2 as FQGNSA. V lost 0 bases to trimming and J lost 0 bases, with 9 bases between them. The CDR3 consists of 15 residues. The CDR3 protein is CASSLAGYSSYEQYF. The CDR3 DNA reads TGTGCCAGCAGCTTAGCTGGGTACAGCTCCTACGAGCAGTACTTC.

This clone was recorded only once. The chain has TRBV24-1 and TRBJ1-3, with TRBD1 matching 7 bases. CDR1 is KGHDR and CDR2 is SFDVKD in the germline V gene. The CDR3 is made up of 15 amino acids. The junction had 8 bases not matched to a gene; V was cut back by 7 bases and J by 3 bases. The CDR3 protein is CATRIDRACGNTIYF. The CDR3 DNA reads TGTGCCACCAGGATAGACAGGGCCTGTGGAAACACCATATATTTT.

The chain has TRBV7-9 and TRBJ2-1; D is unresolved. The CDR3 runs to 12 residues. The V end lost 6 bases, the J end lost 8 bases, and 11 bases lay between the germline ends. Germline CDR1 and CDR2: SEHNR and FQNEAQ (reference sequence). The CDR3 DNA sequence: TGTGCCAGCAGATTCGGAGATCATGAGCAGTTCTTC. Encoded protein: CASRFGDHEQFF.

The J gene is TRBJ1-1, the V gene TRBV4-1; D is possibly TRBD1 (6 bases). The CDR3 is 15 residues long. Germline loops: CDR1 MGHRA, CDR2 YSYEKL. Trimming stripped 1 base from V and 7 bases from J, with 16 bases between. CDR3 coding DNA: TGCGCCAGCAGCCAAGCACCAACGCAGGGGAGTGAAGCTTTCTTT. It is translated as CASSQAPTQGSEAFF.

V and J are TRBV7-8 and TRBJ2-7; D is uncertain. CDR3 length: 11 amino acids. Trimming removed 5 bases from V and 2 bases from J, with 4 bases in between. Germline loops: CDR1 SGHVS, CDR2 FQNEAQ. CDR3 sequence (DNA): TGTGCCAGCAGCCCCGCCTACGAGCAGTACTTC. Translating it yields CASSPAYEQYF.

This clone was counted between two and nine times. The chain has TRBV27 and TRBJ2-1; TRBD2 agrees at 7 bases. Germline loops: CDR1 MNHEY, CDR2 SMNVEV (reference sequence). The CDR3 length is 15 residues. J was trimmed by 3 bases and V by 5 bases; bases with no gene match: 7. CDR3 in DNA: TGTGCCAGCAGTGGCCGGCCTAGCGGCTACAATGAGCAGTTCTTC. Amino acid sequence: CASSGRPSGYNEQFF.

CDR3 sequence: CASSPRGQGSYEQYF. CDR3 DNA: TGTGCCAGCAGCCCCCGGGGACAGGGATCCTACGAGCAGTACTTC. The rearrangement links TRBV6-2 or TRBV6-3 to TRBJ2-7; 9 bases agree with TRBD1. Germline V lookup: CDR1 MNHEY, CDR2 SVGEGT. V dropped 6 bases and J dropped 1; count of bases not matched to a gene: 7. The CDR3 extends over 15 amino acids.

The V gene is TRBV24-1, the J gene TRBJ1-1; D is unresolved. Germline V gene lookup returns CDR1 KGHDR and CDR2 SFDVKD. V dropped 4 bases and J dropped 0 bases, with 8 bases sitting between them. The CDR3 extends over 14 amino acids. CDR3 nucleotides: TGTGCCACCAGTGAGAACGGGATGAACACTGAAGCTTTCTTT. Its protein product is CATSENGMNTEAFF.

In this sample, this clone turned up once. This chain joins TRBV29-1 and TRBJ2-7; 7 bases match TRBD2. CDR1 and CDR2 (germline): SQVTM, ANQGSEA. Unmatched junction bases numbered 7, after V lost 2 bases and J lost 0 bases. The CDR3 covers 15 residues. Here the CDR3 DNA reads TGCAGCGTTGAACCTGCCGGGACTACCTCCTACGAGCAGTACTTC. It translates to CSVEPAGTTSYEQYF.

J is TRBJ2-1 and V is TRBV6-5; perhaps TRBD1 as D (6 bases). The V gene lost 5 bases and the J gene lost 5 bases, with 13 bases spanning the gap. This CDR3 has 14 amino acids. Germline CDR1 MNHEY, CDR2 SVGAGI. CDR3 DNA sequence: TGTGCCAGCAGTCGGCAACAGGGTGACAATGAGCAGTTCTTC. This translates into CASSRQQGDNEQFF.

This clone was counted a single time. This sequence joins TRBV18 and TRBJ1-4; no clear D. CDR1 and CDR2 from the germline V gene are KGHSH and LQKENI. V lost 3 bases, J lost 6 bases, and 8 bases lay in between. The CDR3 runs 13 residues. CDR3: CASSPGQDEKLFF. Written as DNA, the CDR3 is TGTGCCAGCTCACCGGGTCAGGATGAAAAACTGTTTTTT.

This clone appeared a single time. The chain joins TRBV28 to TRBJ2-5, with a weak D call TRBD2 (6 bases). This CDR3 spans 16 amino acids. The V gene lost 4 bases and the J gene lost 2 bases, with 17 bases spanning the gap. The germline CDR1 and CDR2 sequences are MDHEN and SYDVKM. The CDR3 bases are TGTGCCAGCAGTTACAAACCGGGACTGGCACAAGAGACCCAGTACTTC. This gives the protein CASSYKPGLAQETQYF.

CDR3 sequence: CASSYPGSGYTF. For the CDR3, the DNA is TGTGCCAGCAGTTACCCCGGGAGTGGCTACACCTTC. The rearrangement joins TRBV6-5 to TRBJ1-2; no reliable D call. V gave up 2 bases and J gave up 7 bases, with 8 bases separating them. The V gene's germline CDR1 is MNHEY and CDR2 SVGAGI. The CDR3 runs 12 residues.